The 22 T cell receptor beta chains listed next were all sequenced from one sample in a study of graft-versus-host responses after intestinal transplantation. The culture paired around 200,000 irradiated violet-dye-labeled stimulators with around 200,000 CFSE-labeled responders. The repertoire was sequenced with immunoSEQ multiplex PCR; TCRdb's copy has only in-frame clones and lacks some. The table includes 12,000 to 15,000 clones, 35% to 45% detected once. This material consisted of alloreactive CD8+ T cells from a mixed lymphocyte reaction culture, taken before intestinal transplant. Indicated subset: CFSE-low proliferating T cells sorted from roughly six-day pre-transplant mixed lymphocyte reaction (GvH or HvG direction). These receptors were collected from a human patient who received an intestinal transplant.

This clone was recorded a few times. The chain's CDR3 is CASSYSGDYSYNEQFF. The CDR3 nucleotides read TGTGCCAGCAGTTACTCCGGGGACTACTCCTACAATGAGCAGTTCTTC. The V gene is TRBV6-5, the J gene TRBJ2-1; 7 positions agree with TRBD2. J lost 0 bases, V lost 0 bases, and 2 bases had no gene match. Germline lookup yields CDR1 MNHEY and CDR2 SVGAGI. This CDR3 contains 16 residues.

The V call is TRBV6-1, the J call TRBJ1-5; D is ambiguous. The CDR3 is made up of 15 amino acids. The ends were cut back, 3 bases at V and 3 bases at J, with 12 bases in the middle. CDR1 and CDR2 from the germline V gene are MNHNS and SASEGT. CDR3 in amino acids: CASSDWLGDNQPQHF. For the CDR3, the DNA is TGTGCCAGCAGTGACTGGCTGGGAGACAATCAGCCCCAGCATTTT.

For the CDR3, the DNA is TGTGCCAGCAGTGTGAACAGGGTCTGGTGGTACTATGGCTACACCTTC. It translates to CASSVNRVWWYYGYTF. V is TRBV2 and J is TRBJ1-2; D might be TRBD1 (6 bases). Germline lookup yields CDR1 SNHLY and CDR2 FYNNEI. Trimming took off 4 bases at V and 3 bases at J, with 18 bases between the two ends. The CDR3 contains 16 residues.

This clone was recorded a few times. The V call is TRBV5-1, the J call TRBJ2-1, with D tentatively TRBD2 (5 bases). The ends were cut back, 4 bases at V and 7 bases at J, with 6 bases in the middle. Germline V gives CDR1 SGHRS, CDR2 YFSETQ. The CDR3 contains 11 residues. The CDR3 nucleotides are TGCGCCAGCAGCCGGGGAAATGAGCAGTTCTTC. Translating it yields CASSRGNEQFF.

The chain is built from TRBV5-4 and TRBJ2-1; 7 bases map to TRBD2. The CDR3 is 15 amino acids. Losses at the gene ends were 4 bases for V and 0 bases for J; bases not matched to a gene: 4. The V gene's germline CDR1 is SGHNT and CDR2 YYREEE (reference sequence). CDR3 residues: CASSPRTSSYNEQFF. For the CDR3, the DNA is TGTGCCAGCAGCCCGAGGACTAGCTCCTACAATGAGCAGTTCTTC.

The chain uses TRBV7-6 and TRBJ2-7; D is possibly TRBD1 (5 bases). Trimming left V 1 base short and J 0 bases short, with 10 bases between. Germline values: CDR1 SGHVS, CDR2 FNYEAQ. The CDR3 is 15 residues long. The chain's CDR3 is CASSLGAGSSYEQYF. CDR3 nucleotides: TGTGCCAGCAGCTTAGGGGCAGGGTCCTCCTACGAGCAGTACTTC.

The chain is built from TRBV5-1 and TRBJ1-4; TRBD1 matches at 10 bases. The V gene's germline CDR1 is SGHRS and CDR2 YFSETQ. CDR3 length: 14 amino acids. V was pared by 4 bases and J by 6 bases, with 3 bases of the junction left unmatched. The CDR3 DNA is TGCGCCAGCAGCCCGGGGACAGGGGATGAAAAACTGTTTTTT. As protein: CASSPGTGDEKLFF.

J is TRBJ1-1 and V is TRBV7-2; the D is unclear. Per the germline V gene, CDR1 is SGHTA and CDR2 is FQGNSA. V was trimmed by 1 base and J by 3 bases, leaving 12 bases between them. The CDR3 is 15 residues long. Written as DNA, the CDR3 is TGTGCCAGCAGCTTAGTGTCCAACAGACACACTGAAGCTTTCTTT. Its translation is CASSLVSNRHTEAFF.

The chain is built from TRBV9 and TRBJ2-1, with a weak D call TRBD2 (5 bases). The length of the CDR3 is 14 residues. CDR1 and CDR2 from the germline V gene are SGDLS and YYNGEE. V shed 4 bases and J shed 7 bases, with 15 bases lying between them. Here the CDR3 reads CASSQVPSGNEQFF. Written as DNA, the CDR3 is TGTGCCAGCAGCCAAGTTCCGTCGGGGAATGAGCAGTTCTTC.

This clone is deemed medium-sized. V and J are TRBV6-5 and TRBJ1-6; D not certain. The CDR3 sequence is 14 residues long. From germline, CDR1 is MNHEY and CDR2 SVGAGI. V was shortened by 3 bases and J by 8 bases, with 11 bases between the two germline ends. CDR3 region: CASSYYQYDSPLHF. CDR3 DNA: TGTGCCAGCAGTTATTACCAGTACGATTCACCCCTCCACTTT.

The V and J genes are TRBV6-5 and TRBJ2-3, with a tentative D call TRBD1 (5 bases). CDR1 MNHEY and CDR2 SVGAGI come from the germline V gene. The CDR3 loop spans 16 amino acids. The V end lost 1 base, the J end lost 0 bases, and 11 bases lay between the germline ends. The CDR3: CASSYLRQPSTDTQYF. The CDR3 region has the DNA TGTGCCAGCAGTTACTTACGACAGCCTAGCACAGATACGCAGTATTTT.

Concerning this clone itself: A read error may produce the germline difference seen at one junction end. This chain uses TRBV5-4 with TRBJ2-1; D is possibly TRBD2 (6 bases). The CDR3 has 15 residues. CDR1 is SGHNT and CDR2 is YYREEE in the germline V gene (reference sequence). CDR3 residues: CASSLGDSGYDEQFF. CDR3 sequence (DNA): TGTGCCAGCAGCTTGGGTGATAGCGGCTACGATGAGCAGTTCTTC.

The chain employs TRBV11-2 and TRBJ1-4, with TRBD1 as a possible D gene (6 bases). The CDR3 covers 15 residues. V was trimmed by 5 bases and J by 0 bases, leaving 10 bases between them. Germline assignment: CDR1 SGHAT and CDR2 FQNNGV. The CDR3 DNA follows: TGTGCCAGCAGCCTACACAGGGCAACTAATGAAAAACTGTTTTTT. This codes for CASSLHRATNEKLFF.

V usage is TRBV5-1 and J usage is TRBJ1-2; D uncertain. This CDR3 region has 17 residues. The V gene's germline CDR1 is SGHRS and CDR2 YFSETQ. Trimming cost V 4 bases and J 2 bases, with 21 bases left between them. The CDR3 DNA is TGCGCCAGCAGCCCGTGGCCCGGTCGTCGGGGAAACTATGGCTACACCTTC. It is translated as CASSPWPGRRGNYGYTF.

CDR3 region: CASSQDRRNGYTF. CDR3 DNA sequence: TGCGCCAGCAGCCAAGATCGCAGAAATGGCTACACCTTC. The genes are TRBV4-3 and TRBJ1-2; D remains unclear. The CDR3 has 13 residues. Trimming stripped 0 bases from V and 6 bases from J, with 8 bases between. Looked up from germline, CDR1 is LGHNA and CDR2 is YSLEER.

The CDR3 sequence: CSVEDNAAGDLGAFF. In nucleotides, the CDR3 is TGCAGCGTTGAAGATAACGCGGCAGGGGATTTGGGAGCTTTCTTT. The rearrangement uses TRBV29-1 and TRBJ1-1; TRBD1 is a possible D gene (6 bases). Trimming shortened V by 0 bases and J by 10 bases, and 21 bases separated the two germline ends. The germline V gene has CDR1 SQVTM and CDR2 ANQGSEA. This CDR3 has 15 amino acids.

V usage is TRBV4-3 and J usage is TRBJ2-1; D call uncertain. V lost 0 bases, J lost 4 bases, and 10 bases lay in between. The CDR3 spans 15 residues. Germline V gene sequence: CDR1 LGHNA, CDR2 YSLEER. The DNA of the CDR3 is TGCGCCAGCAGCCAAGATTCCCCCCCGTACAATGAGCAGTTCTTC. Residues: CASSQDSPPYNEQFF.

The chain couples TRBV9 to TRBJ2-7; D is unclear. The CDR3 is 14 amino acids. Germline V gene sequence: CDR1 SGDLS, CDR2 YYNGEE. Deletions cut 1 base from V and 0 bases from J, with 8 bases between. The CDR3 DNA reads as TGTGCCAGCAGCGTACATCCAGGCTCCTACGAGCAGTACTTC. Translation gives CASSVHPGSYEQYF. The full variable domain, its missing parts supplied by reference TRBV9 and TRBJ2-7, is DSGVTQTPKHLITATGQRVTLRCSPRSGDLSVYWYQQSLDQGLQFLIQYYNGEERAKGNILERFSAQQFPDLHSELNLSSLELGDSALYFCASSVHPGSYEQYFGPGTRLTVT.

The gene calls are TRBV30 and TRBJ1-2, with a weak D call TRBD1 (6 bases). CDR1 GTSNPN and CDR2 SVGIG come from the germline V gene (reference sequence). The length of the CDR3 is 13 residues. Trimming removed 4 bases from V and 2 bases from J, with 11 bases in between. In DNA, the CDR3 is TGTGCCTGGAATCCGACAGGCAACTATGGCTACACCTTC. It yields the protein CAWNPTGNYGYTF.

By sample fraction, this clone is medium-sized. The DNA for the CDR3 is TGTGCCAGCAGCTTGGGGCCGGGGGGTGGGACTGAAGCTTTCTTT. It codes for CASSLGPGGGTEAFF. V gene TRBV5-4 combines with J gene TRBJ1-1, with D possibly being TRBD1 (5 bases). Per germline, CDR1 SGHNT and CDR2 YYREEE (reference sequence). The CDR3 totals 15 residues. Trimming shortened V by 0 bases and J by 5 bases, and 14 bases separated the two germline ends.

This clone was detected only a few times. The chain carries TRBV5-6 and TRBJ2-7; 7 bases fit TRBD1. V shed 5 bases, J shed 5 bases, and the junction held 10 bases outside the gene matches. Germline assignment: CDR1 SGHDT and CDR2 YYEEEE. This CDR3 region has 14 residues. The CDR3 region has the DNA TGTGCCAGCAGACTCCGGGACAGAATCAACGAGCAGTACTTC. It codes for CASRLRDRINEQYF.

The rearrangement uses TRBV15 and TRBJ1-1; D not resolved. The V and J ends lost 0 bases and 8 bases respectively, with 10 bases between them. The CDR3 covers 13 residues. CDR1 and CDR2 (germline): LNHNV, YYDKDF (reference sequence). The CDR3 loop reads CATSRDRNREAFF. The DNA for the CDR3 is TGTGCCACCAGCAGAGATAGAAACAGAGAAGCTTTCTTT.